This T cell receptor beta chain was sequenced in a study of blood T cell repertoires in COVID-19. Study in general: The study drew acute and convalescent COVID-19 samples from the United States, Italy and Spain. PBMCs, B-cell-depleted T cells, or T cells were the source of the cDNA or gDNA that made up the material.

TCRdb's copy holds only in-frame clones and misses some; the assay was immunoSEQ multiplex PCR. The sample has under 200,000 clones; about four fifths are singletons. It was during active infection that Seattle patients were enrolled and then longitudinally followed. Germline CDR1 reads SGHVS; CDR2 reads FQNEAQ. V was shortened by 10 bases and J by 1 base, with 22 bases between the two germline ends. The CDR3 has 17 amino acids. This chain links TRBV7-8 with TRBJ1-4; D possibly corresponds to TRBD1 (5 bases). This receptor was obtained from a woman between 35 and 50 years old with COVID-19, enrolled during active disease. The sequencing input was peripheral blood. The CDR3 nucleotides are TGTGCCACCTCGGGGGTTCAGGGCTACTTAACTAATGAAAAACTGTTTTTT. Translating it yields CATSGVQGYLTNEKLFF.